One and the same sample provided the 5 T cell receptor beta chains below, sequenced in a study of T cells in Graves' hyperthyroidism and ophthalmopathy. TCR beta CDR3 regions were amplified from RNA transcripts. First-round RT-PCR of the TCR CDR3 relied on the HTBI primer set. TCRdb reanalysed the multiplex PCR reads using MiXCR and keeps one entry per CDR3 protein. The sample shows nearly 600,000 distinct CDR3 sequences, 11% to 15% of them seen only once. Sequencing was carried out using blood. The receptor source for this set is a young woman with Graves' hyperthyroidism that later progressed to Graves' ophthalmopathy.

The chain joins TRBV28 to TRBJ2-7; D unclear. V lost 3 bases and J 3 bases, leaving 12 bases between the germline ends. This CDR3 spans 14 amino acids. The germline V gene has CDR1 MDHEN and CDR2 SYDVKM. The CDR3 nucleotides read TGTGCCAGCAGTTTGTCCCTAAAGGGCTACGAGCAGTACTTC. The encoded protein is CASSLSLKGYEQYF.

The rearrangement joins TRBV19 to TRBJ2-7; 9 nucleotides line up with TRBD1. V was clipped by 4 bases and J by 4 bases; unmatched bases: 8. Germline loops: CDR1 LNHDA, CDR2 SQIVND (reference sequence). The CDR3 covers 15 residues. The CDR3 spells CASSKTGGGLYEQYF. The CDR3 DNA is TGTGCCAGTAGTAAGACAGGGGGTGGATTGTACGAGCAGTACTTC.

The chain employs TRBV4-3 and TRBJ1-1; 8 nucleotides match TRBD1. The CDR3 covers 15 residues. Losses at the gene ends were 6 bases for V and 1 base for J; bases not matched to a gene: 7. Germline lookup yields CDR1 LGHNA and CDR2 YSLEER. The CDR3 here is CASRLKGTGNTEAFF. In DNA, the CDR3 is TGCGCCAGCAGACTAAAAGGGACAGGGAACACTGAAGCTTTCTTT.

This clonotype was observed many times. The V call is TRBV2, the J call TRBJ2-2; no reliable D call. Trimming removed 8 bases from V and 1 base from J, with 2 bases in between. Looked up from germline, CDR1 is SNHLY and CDR2 is FYNNEI. This CDR3 spans 11 amino acids. CDR3 DNA: TGTGCCAGCCAGAACACCGGGGAGCTGTTTTTT. Protein: CASQNTGELFF.

This clonotype was counted many times. This rearrangement joins TRBV6-1 to TRBJ1-6; 9 bases line up with TRBD1. Germline CDR1 is MNHNS and CDR2 is SASEGT. The CDR3 runs to 14 residues. The trim removed 8 bases at V and 1 base at J, leaving 0 bases unmatched. The CDR3 region is CASGQGSYNSPLHF. The CDR3 bases are TGTGCCAGCGGACAGGGGTCCTATAATTCACCCCTCCACTTT.